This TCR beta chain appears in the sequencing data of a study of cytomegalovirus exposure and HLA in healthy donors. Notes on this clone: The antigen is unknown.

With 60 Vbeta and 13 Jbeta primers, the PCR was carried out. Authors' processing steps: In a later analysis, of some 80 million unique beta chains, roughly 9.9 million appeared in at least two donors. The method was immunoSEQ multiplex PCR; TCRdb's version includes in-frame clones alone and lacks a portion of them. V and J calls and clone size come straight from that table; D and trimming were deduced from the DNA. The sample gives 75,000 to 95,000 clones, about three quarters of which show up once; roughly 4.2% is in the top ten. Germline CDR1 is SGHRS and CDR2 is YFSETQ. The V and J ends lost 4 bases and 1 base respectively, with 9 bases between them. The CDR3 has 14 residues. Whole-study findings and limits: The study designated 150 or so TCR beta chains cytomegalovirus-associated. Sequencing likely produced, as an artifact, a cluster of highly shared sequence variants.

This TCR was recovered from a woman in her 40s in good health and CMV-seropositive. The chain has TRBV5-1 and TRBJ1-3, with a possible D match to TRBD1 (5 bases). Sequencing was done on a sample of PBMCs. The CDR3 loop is CASSTGTSGNTIYF. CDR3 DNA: TGCGCCAGCAGCACCGGGACTTCTGGAAACACCATATATTTT.